This T cell receptor (beta chain) was profiled in a study of technical replicates of blood from a handful of donors. In germline, CDR1 is SGHKS, CDR2 YYEKEE (reference sequence). There are 14 residues in the CDR3. The J segment lost 4 bases and the V segment lost 5 bases, leaving 6 bases of the junction unmatched. Sequenced by immunoSEQ multiplex PCR; TCRdb stores in-frame clones only, minus some. Counted here are approximately 51,000 clones, about 93% occurring once; the ten biggest clones make up around 4.4%. V usage is TRBV5-5 and J usage is TRBJ2-3; 8 positions agree with TRBD2. This clonotype was sampled from a human donor in good health. Some clones in this sample may be carry-over from other donors' samples. Input material: PBMCs. The CDR3, as DNA: TGTGCCAGCAGGAACCGGGGGGGGGCAGATACGCAGTATTTT. Its protein product is CASRNRGGADTQYF.